In this sample, the clone carrying this T cell receptor (beta chain) turned up a few times. Its target is not known. The second PCR ran about 6 to 12 cycles with a sample-barcoded 5' primer and J-beta primers. In TCRdb, the 5' RACE reads were re-called with MiXCR into one record per CDR3 protein. The sample shows over 450,000 distinct CDR3 sequences, approximately 25% of them seen only once. The V end lost 3 bases, the J end lost 0 bases, and 14 bases lay between the germline ends. Germline assignment: CDR1 SGDLS and CDR2 YYNGEE. CDR3 length: 16 amino acids. These data are taken from a study of blood T cells in healthy people across ages. Study results and caveats: Aged donors had fewer naive CD4+ cells and lower diversity than long-lived donors. Getting older went along with TCR beta diversity per million T cells dropping roughly linearly.

The same data also went into a second study, on T cells of mothers and their children. That publication notes: Thymic selection, a shaping force on TCR recombination output, acts similarly in related and unrelated pairs. Mother-child pairs who were related displayed a slightly higher overlap than unrelated pairs, a difference that was non-significant.

This receptor was taken from a boy between 10 and 17 years old in good health. The sample comprised blood. V and J are TRBV9 and TRBJ2-3; D uncertain. Here the CDR3 DNA reads TGTGCCAGCAGCGCCGCCTGGACGCCTAGCACAGATACGCAGTATTTT. This codes for CASSAAWTPSTDTQYF.